Each of the 22 T cell receptor beta chains below was sequenced from the same sample in a study of blood T cell repertoires in COVID-19. TCRdb's table, derived via immunoSEQ multiplex PCR, lists solely in-frame clones and lacks some. This sample has some 200,000 clones; more than 75% occur once, and the top ten carry 2.5% to 3.5%. The sample was peripheral blood. The receptor set was obtained from a man aged 35 to 55 with active or convalescent COVID-19.

This rearrangement joins TRBV9 to TRBJ1-1; 12 nucleotides agree with TRBD1. This CDR3 is 18 amino acids long. V trimming: 0 bases; J trimming: 1 base; junction bases outside the gene matches: 7. Germline V CDR1 and CDR2: SGDLS, YYNGEE. As DNA, the CDR3 is TGTGCCAGCAGCGTAGGCCAACGGGACAGGGGGCCGAACACTGAAGCTTTCTTT. Its translation is CASSVGQRDRGPNTEAFF. The complete variable domain, with remaining parts taken from reference TRBV9 and TRBJ1-1, reads DSGVTQTPKHLITATGQRVTLRCSPRSGDLSVYWYQQSLDQGLQFLIQYYNGEERAKGNILERFSAQQFPDLHSELNLSSLELGDSALYFCASSVGQRDRGPNTEAFFGQGTRLTVV.

J is TRBJ1-1 and V is TRBV6-5, with a tentative D call TRBD1 (5 bases). Germline lookup yields CDR1 MNHEY and CDR2 SVGAGI. The V end was cut by 5 bases, the J end by 3 bases, with 16 bases between. The CDR3 runs 15 residues. The CDR3 here is CASSPGPFRDTEAFF. The CDR3 region has the DNA TGTGCCAGCAGTCCAGGACCCTTCAGGGACACTGAAGCTTTCTTT.

The J gene is TRBJ2-1, the V gene TRBV5-1, with 9 bases identical to TRBD2. Germline V gene lookup returns CDR1 SGHRS and CDR2 YFSETQ. V shed 4 bases, J shed 0 bases, and the junction held 11 bases outside the gene matches. The length of the CDR3 is 18 residues. In nucleotides, the CDR3 is TGCGCCAGCAGCCTTTTTGCGGGGGGGCGGGTCTCCTACAATGAGCAGTTCTTC. As protein: CASSLFAGGRVSYNEQFF. The full variable domain, rest sourced from reference TRBV5-1 and TRBJ2-1, is KAGVTQTPRYLIKTRGQQVTLSCSPISGHRSVSWYQQTPGQGLQFLFEYFSETQRNKGNFPGRFSGRQFSNSRSEMNVSTLELGDSALYLCASSLFAGGRVSYNEQFFGPGTRLTVL.

This clone occurred once. J is TRBJ2-4 and V is TRBV28; TRBD2 matches 13 bases. CDR1 MDHEN and CDR2 SYDVKM come from the germline V gene. CDR3 length equals 15 residues. Trimming cost V 7 bases and J 6 bases; bases outside gene matches: 6. Here the CDR3 reads CASTSGTSGINIQYF. CDR3 coding DNA: TGTGCCAGCACCTCCGGGACTAGCGGGATAAACATTCAGTACTTC.

The rearrangement joins TRBV6-2 or TRBV6-3 to TRBJ2-3; no clear D. Between the trimmed V and J ends, which lost 6 bases and 4 bases, there was a span of 8 bases. The CDR3 loop spans 12 amino acids. Germline loops: CDR1 MNHEY, CDR2 SVGEGT. The CDR3 spells CASSRLADTQYF. CDR3 DNA: TGTGCCAGCAGCCGGCTAGCAGATACGCAGTATTTT.

The chain links TRBV2 to TRBJ2-5; maybe TRBD1 (6 bases). The CDR3 has 12 residues. Trimming pared 7 bases from V and 1 base from J, leaving 7 bases between. CDR1 is SNHLY, CDR2 FYNNEI, per germline. CDR3 sequence (DNA): TGTGCCAGCAACAGGGTCCAAGAGACCCAGTACTTC. This codes for CASNRVQETQYF.

The chain employs TRBV28 and TRBJ1-2; 12 nucleotides match TRBD1. CDR1 MDHEN and CDR2 SYDVKM come from the germline V gene. J lost 5 bases, V lost 4 bases, and 5 bases had no gene match. The CDR3 runs 15 residues. CDR3 nucleotides: TGTGCCAGCAGTTCCGGGACAGGGGGCTTGTATGGCTACACCTTC. It specifies CASSSGTGGLYGYTF.

The V and J genes are TRBV20-1 and TRBJ2-4; D not resolved. The CDR3 covers 11 residues. With 6 bases removed from V and 2 bases from J, the gap between germline ends came to 5 bases. The V gene's germline CDR1 is DFQATT and CDR2 SNEGSKA (reference sequence). The DNA for the CDR3 is TGCAGTGCGGAGACCAAAAACATTCAGTACTTC. This gives the protein CSAETKNIQYF.

The chain uses TRBV12-3 or TRBV12-4 and TRBJ1-2; D possibly corresponds to TRBD1 (5 bases). The CDR3 extends over 13 amino acids. With 5 bases removed from V and 4 bases from J, the gap between germline ends came to 11 bases. CDR3 region: CASSPGNRYGYTF. The CDR3 DNA sequence: TGTGCCAGCAGTCCAGGGAACCGCTATGGCTACACCTTC.

The chain carries TRBV7-2 and TRBJ2-7; D is undetermined. CDR3 length equals 14 residues. The germline V gene encodes CDR1 SGHTA and CDR2 FQGNSA. The germline V and J ends were trimmed by 7 bases and 3 bases, with 16 bases remaining between them. CDR3 in DNA: TGTGCCAGCAATGCATATGGTAACTTCTACGAGCAGTACTTC. It translates to CASNAYGNFYEQYF.

This rearrangement joins TRBV12-3 or TRBV12-4 to TRBJ1-4; D remains ambiguous. This CDR3 contains 13 residues. V was trimmed by 10 bases and J by 6 bases, leaving 15 bases between them. This CDR3 is CATSAALHEKLFF. The CDR3 nucleotides read TGTGCCACCTCCGCGGCCCTGCATGAAAAACTGTTTTTT.

The chain is built from TRBV25-1 and TRBJ1-6; TRBD1 might be the D (6 bases). Germline CDR1 MGHDK, CDR2 SYGVNS. The CDR3 is 14 residues long. V lost 3 bases to trimming and J lost 9 bases, with 12 bases between them. The DNA of the CDR3 is TGTGCCAGCAGTGATCAGGGGATGAGTTCACCCCTCCACTTT. It is translated as CASSDQGMSSPLHF. Using reference TRBV25-1 and TRBJ1-6 for the parts outside the CDR3, the full variable domain is EADIYQTPRYLVIGTGKKITLECSQTMGHDKMYWYQQDPGMELHLIHYSYGVNSTEKGDLSSESTVSRIRTEHFPLTLESARPSHTSQYLCASSDQGMSSPLHFGNGTRLTVT.

The genes are TRBV18 and TRBJ2-2, with 7 bases aligning to TRBD1. The CDR3 totals 16 residues. The V and J ends lost 4 bases and 4 bases, in that order; junction bases with no gene match: 9. CDR1 and CDR2 (germline): KGHSH, LQKENI. In nucleotides, the CDR3 is TGTGCCAGCTCACAGCTACCGACAGGGAGCACCGGGGAGCTGTTTTTT. It translates to CASSQLPTGSTGELFF.

J is TRBJ1-5 and V is TRBV6-6; TRBD1 agrees at 7 bases. V shed 6 bases, J shed 1 base, and the junction held 3 bases outside the gene matches. The germline CDR1 and CDR2 sequences are MNHNY and SVGAGI (reference sequence). This CDR3 is 14 amino acids long. The CDR3 nucleotides read TGTGCCAGCAGCGAGACAGGGAGCAATCAGCCCCAGCATTTT. As protein: CASSETGSNQPQHF.

This sequence joins TRBV3-1 (or the pseudogene TRBV3-2) and TRBJ2-5; TRBD2 agrees at 7 bases. The CDR3 has 12 residues. Germline lookup yields CDR1 LGHDT and CDR2 YNNKEL (reference sequence). Unmatched junction bases numbered 0, after V lost 1 base and J lost 7 bases. The CDR3 DNA reads TGTGCCAGCAGCCAAGCGGGGGGGACCCAGTACTTC. This codes for CASSQAGGTQYF.

There are a few counts of this clone. The chain joins TRBV21-1 to TRBJ1-5. TRBV21-1 is assigned pseudogene status. The CDR3 loop spans 15 amino acids. CDR3 residues: CASTEQEGGDQPQHF. In DNA, the CDR3 is TGTGCCAGCACCGAACAGGAGGGTGGGGATCAGCCCCAGCATTTT.

J is TRBJ1-2 and V is TRBV10-3; D is uncertain. There are 15 residues in the CDR3. Germline assignment: CDR1 ENHRY and CDR2 SYGVKD. The V end lost 3 bases, the J end lost 4 bases, and 15 bases lay between the germline ends. Here the CDR3 DNA reads TGTGCCATCAGTGATCCAACTGCCACCGGCTATGGCTACACCTTC. Its translation is CAISDPTATGYGYTF.

V gene TRBV5-4 combines with J gene TRBJ2-3; 13 bases line up with TRBD2. V lost 0 bases and J lost 5; bases outside the gene matches: 3. Per the germline V gene, CDR1 is SGHNT and CDR2 is YYREEE (reference sequence). The CDR3 is 16 amino acids. In DNA form, the CDR3 reads TGTGCCAGCAGCTTGGCGGGACTAGCGGGAAAAGATACGCAGTATTTT. Encoded protein: CASSLAGLAGKDTQYF. The complete variable domain, with remaining parts taken from reference TRBV5-4 and TRBJ2-3, reads ETGVTQSPTHLIKTRGQQVTLRCSSQSGHNTVSWYQQALGQGPQFIFQYYREEENGRGNFPPRFSGLQFPNYSSELNVNALELDDSALYLCASSLAGLAGKDTQYFGPGTRLTVL.

The V gene is TRBV27, the J gene TRBJ1-4, with a possible D match to TRBD1 (5 bases). This CDR3 has 15 residues. V dropped 6 bases and J dropped 8 bases, with 19 bases sitting between them. Germline V gene lookup returns CDR1 MNHEY and CDR2 SMNVEV (reference sequence). CDR3 nucleotide sequence: TGTGCCAGCAGCCCGAGTTCAGGGATGTCGGAAAAACTGTTTTTT. Protein product: CASSPSSGMSEKLFF. The full variable domain, completed using reference TRBV27 and TRBJ1-4, is EAQVTQNPRYLITVTGKKLTVTCSQNMNHEYMSWYRQDPGLGLRQIYYSMNVEVTDKGDVPEGYKVSRKEKRNFPLILESPSPNQTSLYFCASSPSSGMSEKLFFGSGTQLSVL.

The chain couples TRBV30 to TRBJ1-5; no reliable D call. The germline gives CDR1 GTSNPN, CDR2 SVGIG (reference sequence). The CDR3 sequence is 15 residues long. Trimming removed 2 bases at V and 4 bases at J, with 15 bases between. CDR3 bases: TGTGCCTGGAGTACTCCACGCTCGGGGAATCAGCCCCAGCATTTT. It encodes CAWSTPRSGNQPQHF.

V usage is TRBV11-2 and J usage is TRBJ2-3, with D possibly matching TRBD2 (5 bases). Trimming took 0 bases from V and 6 from J, leaving 13 bases between them. The CDR3 consists of 15 residues. Germline V gene lookup returns CDR1 SGHAT and CDR2 FQNNGV. CDR3: CASSLDWTPKDTQYF. DNA for the CDR3: TGTGCCAGCAGCTTAGATTGGACTCCTAAGGATACGCAGTATTTT. Based on the CDR3 plus reference TRBV11-2 and TRBJ2-3, the full variable domain is EAGVAQSPRYKIIEKRQSVAFWCNPISGHATLYWYQQILGQGPKLLIQFQNNGVVDDSQLPKDRFSAERLKGVDSTLKIQPAKLEDSAVYLCASSLDWTPKDTQYFGPGTRLTVL.

The rearrangement uses TRBV19 and TRBJ2-3; TRBD1 agrees at 7 bases. The CDR3 length is 15 residues. The J segment lost 6 bases and the V segment lost 7 bases, leaving 13 bases of the junction unmatched. Germline CDR1 is LNHDA and CDR2 is SQIVND (reference sequence). In nucleotides, the CDR3 is TGTGCCAGTATTAACCGGGACAGACGAGGCGATACGCAGTATTTT. Translated, it gives CASINRDRRGDTQYF.